The entry below describes one T cell receptor (beta chain). Its specificity is unknown. Trimming pared 0 bases from V and 11 bases from J, leaving 16 bases between. This CDR3 region has 14 residues. Germline CDR1 is KGHSH and CDR2 is LQKENI. These data originate in a study of cytomegalovirus exposure and HLA in healthy donors. Findings and limits, study-wide: TCR beta chains numbering about 160 were designated cytomegalovirus-associated. Later analysis placed DRB1 highest and HLA-C lowest in TCR association rates, which differed by HLA locus.

The PCR ran on 60 Vbeta and 13 Jbeta primers. Source study methods: Counted up in a later analysis, unique TCR beta chains came to about 80 million, with around 12 million shared. Clones were sequenced by immunoSEQ multiplex PCR, and TCRdb holds only the in-frame ones, with some missing. The V and J calls and clone size come from that table; D and trimming were worked out from the DNA. The sample consists of 130,000 to 150,000 clones, 75% to 85% of them appearing once. The receptor comes from a man aged 35 to 55 in good health and CMV-seronegative. The material sequenced was PBMCs. The J gene is TRBJ2-5, the V gene TRBV18; tentative D call: TRBD2 (5 bases). In DNA, the CDR3 is TGTGCCAGCTCACCACCGGGCCCCCCCTGGGAGCAGTACTTC. Translation: CASSPPGPPWEQYF.